Below, one TCR beta chain is given with its context. Its antigen is unknown. Some clones are missing from TCRdb's copy, which holds only in-frame ones; the method was immunoSEQ multiplex PCR. The sample yields 150,000 to 200,000 clones, roughly 96% seen once. The source of the sample is a study of cytomegalovirus exposure and HLA in healthy donors. In the study overall: In a later analysis, it was reported that the roughly 120 validation repertoires had been produced on the same platform as the 550 to 850 repertoires belonging to the first cohort. Study results and limitations: There were three CMV-associated chains whose specificity for CMV antigens was confirmed in vitro. According to a subsequent analysis, TCR clusters identified in the first cohort showed a tendency to co-occur across the 120 or so validation repertoires.

Looked up from germline, CDR1 is LGHNA and CDR2 is YNFKEQ. This CDR3 region has 16 residues. V lost 1 base, J lost 5 bases, and 9 bases stayed unmatched. The sequenced material came from PBMCs. The rearrangement links TRBV4-2 to TRBJ1-1, with 8 bases fitting TRBD1. The sequence came from a woman aged 18-35 years in good health and CMV-seronegative. The CDR3 DNA sequence: TGTGCCAGCAGCCAAGGCGCAGGGGGCGCCGGGACTGAAGCTTTCTTT. Encoded protein: CASSQGAGGAGTEAFF.